This entry lists 3 T cell receptor beta chains sequenced from one sample in a study of OX40 agonist ivuxolimab in advanced cancers. TCRdb keeps only in-frame clones here, not all; method: immunoSEQ multiplex PCR. In the table there are about 63,000 clones, about 91% of which are singletons. Sequencing used CD4+ or CD8+ T cells sorted from blood, obtained in a trial of the OX40 agonist ivuxolimab. All receptors come from an adult with an advanced solid tumor such as melanoma, head and neck, liver or kidney cancer.

The chain links TRBV9 to TRBJ1-1; the D is unclear. Trimming removed 5 bases from V and 1 base from J, with 3 bases in between. This CDR3 has 11 amino acids. Germline lookup yields CDR1 SGDLS and CDR2 YYNGEE. For the CDR3, the DNA is TGTGCCAGCAGGCCGAACACTGAAGCTTTCTTT. This codes for CASRPNTEAFF.

The chain employs TRBV7-8 and TRBJ2-7; D is possibly TRBD2 (5 bases). Trimming removed 5 bases from V and 2 bases from J, with 13 bases in between. The length of the CDR3 is 14 residues. CDR1 and CDR2 (germline): SGHVS, FQNEAQ. CDR3 sequence reads: CASSPREPTYEQYF. In nucleotides, the CDR3 is TGTGCCAGCAGCCCTCGGGAACCGACCTACGAGCAGTACTTC.

This chain joins TRBV14 and TRBJ1-2; 10 nucleotides agree with TRBD1. The germline gives CDR1 SGHDN, CDR2 FVKESK. This CDR3 comprises 16 residues. Losses at the gene ends were 4 bases for V and 6 bases for J; bases not matched to a gene: 11. The CDR3 DNA reads TGTGCCAGCAGCCTTGTACTGACAGGGGGCGCCGATGGCTACACCTTC. It encodes CASSLVLTGGADGYTF.